Following are 13 T cell receptor beta chains from one sample sequenced in a study of cytomegalovirus exposure and HLA in healthy donors. The PCR had 60 Vbeta and 13 Jbeta primers. The protocol was immunoSEQ multiplex PCR, while the TCRdb copy is restricted to in-frame clones and leaves out a portion. The sample carries more than 95,000 clones, around 82% recorded once. Sequences were obtained from PBMCs. The source of these receptors is a female donor in good health and CMV-seronegative.

This chain connects TRBV18 to TRBJ1-1; 10 bases match TRBD1. With V trimmed by 4 bases and J by 0 bases, 2 bases remained unmatched. This CDR3 contains 15 residues. CDR1 is KGHSH, CDR2 LQKENI, per germline. In nucleotides, the CDR3 is TGTGCCAGCTCACACGGGACAGGGGTGAACACTGAAGCTTTCTTT. Translation: CASSHGTGVNTEAFF. Combining the CDR3 with reference TRBV18 and TRBJ1-1 gives the whole variable domain NAGVMQNPRHLVRRRGQEARLRCSPMKGHSHVYWYRQLPEEGLKFMVYLQKENIIDESGMPKERFSAEFPKEGPSILRIQQVVRGDSAAYFCASSHGTGVNTEAFFGQGTRLTVV.

This clone occurred a few times. This chain links TRBV25-1 with TRBJ1-6, with TRBD1 matching 8 bases. Trimming at V came to 5 bases and at J to 10 bases, leaving 10 bases not matched to a gene. The germline V gene encodes CDR1 MGHDK and CDR2 SYGVNS. CDR3 length: 15 residues. The CDR3 is CASSHGQGRFSPLHF. CDR3 in DNA: TGTGCCAGCAGTCACGGACAGGGCCGGTTCTCACCCCTCCACTTT.

This clone was recorded once. This chain links TRBV28 with TRBJ1-2, with TRBD1 matching 8 bases. This CDR3 region has 15 residues. The germline CDR1 and CDR2 sequences are MDHEN and SYDVKM. The junction had 8 bases not matched to a gene; V was cut back by 5 bases and J by 3 bases. For the CDR3, the DNA is TGTGCCAGCAGTCAACGGGACAGGATCTACTATGGCTACACCTTC. This translates into CASSQRDRIYYGYTF.

This sequence joins TRBV27 and TRBJ2-2, with D possibly being TRBD2 (6 bases). The CDR3 consists of 17 residues. V was shortened by 7 bases and J by 2 bases, with 20 bases between the two germline ends. CDR1 MNHEY and CDR2 SMNVEV come from the germline V gene (reference sequence). For the CDR3, the DNA is TGTGCCAGCAAAGGAGGGGAAAGGGGACTTAACACCGGGGAGCTGTTTTTT. Translation gives CASKGGERGLNTGELFF.

This chain uses TRBV6-1 with TRBJ2-7; 10 bases fit TRBD1. Germline V gene data show CDR1 as MNHNS and CDR2 as SASEGT. This CDR3 has 15 amino acids. Germline trimming cut 2 bases from V and 8 bases from J; bases unmatched to any gene: 9. CDR3: CASSETGTGDVKQYF. CDR3 coding DNA: TGTGCCAGCAGTGAAACCGGGACAGGGGACGTCAAGCAGTACTTC.

The gene calls are TRBV28 and TRBJ1-2; 7 nucleotides agree with TRBD1. Germline-derived CDR1 and CDR2 are MDHEN and SYDVKM. The V and J ends lost 6 bases and 7 bases, in that order; junction bases with no gene match: 8. The CDR3 covers 13 residues. This chain's CDR3 is CASRQMTGPGYTF. The DNA of the CDR3 is TGTGCCAGCAGACAAATGACAGGGCCTGGCTACACCTTC.

The chain has TRBV2 and TRBJ1-1; D gene unclear. The V end was cut by 2 bases, the J end by 2 bases, with 6 bases between. The CDR3 totals 13 residues. The germline gives CDR1 SNHLY, CDR2 FYNNEI. The CDR3 bases are TGTGCCAGCAGTGAACTGTCTAACACTGAAGCTTTCTTT. This gives the protein CASSELSNTEAFF.

V usage is TRBV7-6 and J usage is TRBJ1-1; no clear D. CDR3 length equals 15 residues. The V end lost 0 bases, the J end lost 0 bases, and 8 bases lay between the germline ends. Germline CDR1 SGHVS, CDR2 FNYEAQ. CDR3 in amino acids: CASSLATIVNTEAFF. DNA of the CDR3: TGTGCCAGCAGCTTAGCGACAATTGTGAACACTGAAGCTTTCTTT.

V is TRBV4-1 and J is TRBJ1-5; 9 bases are shared with TRBD1. Germline trimming cut 3 bases from V and 7 bases from J; bases unmatched to any gene: 10. CDR1 is MGHRA, CDR2 YSYEKL, per germline. CDR3 length: 16 amino acids. The CDR3 loop reads CASSQSGTGGLQPQHF. DNA for the CDR3: TGCGCCAGCAGCCAGTCGGGTACAGGGGGCCTCCAGCCCCAGCATTTT.

The chain employs TRBV5-1 and TRBJ2-3, with 9 positions matching TRBD1. Germline CDR1 and CDR2: SGHRS and YFSETQ. V shed 0 bases and J 1 base; nucleotides not matched to a gene: 3. This CDR3 comprises 16 residues. CDR3 DNA sequence: TGCGCCAGCAGCTTGGGGGACAGGGCGGGCACAGATACGCAGTATTTT. Protein: CASSLGDRAGTDTQYF.

The CDR3 protein is CASSGQLHQPQHF. The CDR3 coding sequence is TGTGCCAGCAGCGGGCAACTCCATCAGCCCCAGCATTTT. The chain combines TRBV7-2 with TRBJ1-5; D is undetermined. V lost 5 bases and J 5 bases, leaving 10 bases between the germline ends. CDR1 is SGHTA, CDR2 FQGNSA, per germline. The CDR3 spans 13 residues.

This rearrangement joins TRBV6-6 to TRBJ2-7; TRBD2 agrees at 11 bases. J was trimmed by 3 bases and V by 6 bases; bases with no gene match: 7. Looked up from germline, CDR1 is MNHNY and CDR2 is SVGAGI (reference sequence). The CDR3 contains 15 residues. This CDR3 is CASSRGLAEYYEQYF. The CDR3 nucleotides are TGTGCCAGCAGCCGGGGACTAGCGGAATACTACGAGCAGTACTTC.

The rearrangement uses TRBV11-2 and TRBJ2-1; 14 nucleotides agree with TRBD2. The trim removed 5 bases at V and 7 bases at J, leaving 10 bases unmatched. The length of the CDR3 is 17 residues. Germline loops: CDR1 SGHAT, CDR2 FQNNGV. For the CDR3, the DNA is TGTGCCAGCAGCGCGGATGGCGGGACTAGCGGGAGAAATGAGCAGTTCTTC. This gives the protein CASSADGGTSGRNEQFF.